Sequencing of this TCR beta chain was carried out in a study of cytotoxic CD8 clonotypes in ibrutinib-treated CLL. TCRdb's table, derived via immunoSEQ multiplex PCR, lists solely in-frame clones and lacks some. The sample has approximately 25,000 clones, approximately 70% seen once. Sequences were derived from PBMCs, sampled at disease progression, from a patient treated with ibrutinib. The sequence was collected from a human donor with chronic lymphocytic leukemia.

CDR3 coding DNA: TGTGCCAGCAGCCCGCCCAGGGGACAAGAGACCCAGTACTTC. Its translation: CASSPPRGQETQYF. The genes are TRBV5-4 and TRBJ2-5; weak D call: TRBD1 (6 bases). This CDR3 contains 14 residues. Germline lookup yields CDR1 SGHNT and CDR2 YYREEE (reference sequence). Between the trimmed V and J ends, which lost 4 bases and 2 bases, there was a span of 12 bases.